Sequencing of this T cell receptor (beta chain) was carried out in a study of control samples from healthy donors and cancer patients. V was pared by 5 bases and J by 8 bases, with 9 bases between. The V gene's germline CDR1 is MGHDK and CDR2 SYGVNS. The CDR3 has 11 amino acids. Produced via immunoSEQ multiplex PCR; TCRdb's table is partial and in-frame only. In the table there are over 50,000 clones, 90% to 96% of which are singletons. The gene calls are TRBV25-1 and TRBJ1-2; no clear D. The specimen was blood. The source is a woman aged 18-35 years in good health. The CDR3 sequence: CASSIGGGYTF. The CDR3 DNA sequence: TGTGCCAGCAGTATCGGAGGGGGCTACACCTTC.